The following is a T cell receptor (beta chain) sequence with its context. Its cognate antigen has yet to be identified. Within one base of it there is no much larger clone, and no base qualities were kept. According to the germline V gene, CDR1 reads MGHRA and CDR2 reads YSYEKL. Its CDR3 holds 14 amino acids, cysteine through phenylalanine. The kept DNA is CDR3 alone, 42 bases in frame from the first base. V sheds 1 base and J sheds 2 bases, leaving 6 bases between their ends. The data belong to a study of vaccination and CD4 T cells after COVID-19 (dated by TCRdb to 2022 to 2024). Regarding the study in general: Every convalescent patient had a positive nasal swab PCR test for SARS-CoV-2, with mild disease in about nine patients and severe disease in one. In the convalescent cohort there were six males and four females, among whom were two Hispanic individuals, seven Caucasians, two Asians and one multiracial person. Participants got two doses of the Pfizer-BioNTech BNT162b2 vaccine (n=8) or two doses of the Moderna mRNA-1273 vaccine (n=2). Post-COVID blood samples from convalescent patients were collected a median of roughly 100 days after diagnosis, with a range of 35 to 161 days. The time from the second vaccine dose to post-vaccine blood sampling had a median of roughly 72 days and ranged from about 12 to 250 days. Overlapping spike peptide pools from SARS-CoV-2 and from the common cold coronaviruses HCoV-NL63, HCoV-OC43 and HCoV-229E were used as culture stimuli. Control cultures used a CEFX viral epitope pool as positive control, an HIV-1 Nef peptide pool as negative control, or no peptide. The spike-specific CD4+ TCR repertoire was compared before and after mRNA vaccination in approximately ten COVID-19 convalescent patients and a few infection-naive healthy vaccine recipients.

The library came from PCR. TCR sequencing of DNA from cultured CD4+ T cells used the Oncomine TCR Beta short-read assay at the Johns Hopkins FTIC core. Genomic DNA was extracted from the cultured CD4+ T cells with the QIAamp micro DNA kit. Oncomine TCR Beta libraries from cultured CD4+ T cells were pooled using unique dual indexes and sequenced on an Illumina iSeq 100. The authors' pipeline ran thus. Non-productive sequences were filtered out, and CDR3s that did not start with C, did not end with F or W, or were shorter than 7 amino acids were discarded. The MANAFEST web application was used to identify antigen-specific clonotypes by comparing peptide-stimulated wells against reference wells and other culture wells. An FDR below 0.05, an odds ratio above 5, and a productive frequency above 0.1% in at least two of three replicate wells were required for clones to be considered positive. A clonotype counted as cross-reactive if it showed significant expansion both in the SARS-CoV-2 spike wells and in at least one common cold coronavirus spike condition. Similarity between CDR3 sequences was evaluated in R version 3.6.1 using Levenshtein distances (stringdist) and unrooted phylogenetic trees (ape). TCRdb reran the public reads through fastp at Q25 and MiXCR, keeping productive beta chains. Rows with a matching CDR3 protein are joined into one entry that keeps the most common DNA and genes. TCRdb, not the original authors, processed these V and J calls. This sample comprises some 15,000 distinct CDR3 sequences, 52% of them detected only once. The ten largest make up around 7.9% of the sample.

The treatment or condition label, read with the paper, signifies: approximately 9-day PBMC culture with coronavirus spike peptide pools or control peptides (ViraFEST assay). The study used the ViraFEST assay, which expanded antigen-specific T cells with peptide pools and then identified expanded clonotypes by TCR sequencing. The positive SARS-CoV-2 PCR tests of the convalescent patients were dated from March to December 2020, before the Alpha, Beta and Delta variants emerged in the United States. About 2 million PBMCs per well were cultured in IMDM with approximately 5.2% human AB serum and approximately 9.1 IU/ml IL-2, plus 10 ug/ml peptide pools. On days 3 and 7, half of the culture medium was replaced with fresh IL-2-containing medium. CD4+ T cells were isolated after roughly 10 days of culture through negative selection using the EasySep CD4+ T cell isolation kit. Ficoll-Paque Plus gradient centrifugation was used to isolate PBMCs from whole blood, and the isolated PBMCs were then either used fresh or cryopreserved at -140C. Culture conditions were generally each tested in triplicate wells.

Overall study outcomes, separate from this receptor: Of the vaccine-specific clones found in convalescent patients, nearly all (304 of 307) were mono-reactive for SARS-CoV-2 spike instead of being cross-reactive with common cold coronaviruses. Although the median number of SARS-CoV-2-reactive clonotypes went up from fewer than 25 after infection to more than 30 after vaccination, the increase was not significant. Among the post-vaccine SARS-CoV-2-reactive clones in convalescent patients, a median about 89% showed up only after vaccination, which suggests vaccine-specific priming. The study included relatively few convalescent patients and did not analyze early timepoints after natural infection.

This TCR derives from a human donor who had recovered from COVID-19. The rearranged segments are TRBV4-1 and TRBJ1-5, and the D gene may be TRBD1, 6 bases matching. The sequencing input was CD4+ T cells from blood, cultured in vitro. The CDR3 protein is CASSQAGGNQPQHF. The nucleotide sequence reads as follows: TGCGCCAGCAGCCAAGCAGGGGGCAATCAGCCCCAGCATTTT.